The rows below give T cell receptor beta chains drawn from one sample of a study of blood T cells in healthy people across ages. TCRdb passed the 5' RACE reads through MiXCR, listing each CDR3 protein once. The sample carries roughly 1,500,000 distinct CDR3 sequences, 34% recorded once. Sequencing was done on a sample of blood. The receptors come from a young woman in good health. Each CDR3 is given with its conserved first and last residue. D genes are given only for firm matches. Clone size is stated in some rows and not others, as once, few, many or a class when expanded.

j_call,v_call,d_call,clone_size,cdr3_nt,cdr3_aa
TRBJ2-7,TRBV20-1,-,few,TGCAGTGCTAGAGTTGGTTCAGCGCTCTACGAGCAGTACTTC,CSARVGSALYEQYF
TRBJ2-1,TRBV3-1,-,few,TGTGCCAGCAGCCAATCGAGTTGGGGTTACAATGAGCAGTTCTTC,CASSQSSWGYNEQFF
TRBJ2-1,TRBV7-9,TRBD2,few,TGTGCCAGCAGCTTAGGGCTAGCGGGAGGGCCGCTCTACAATGAGCAGTTCTTC,CASSLGLAGGPLYNEQFF
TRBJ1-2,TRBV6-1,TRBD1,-,TGTGCCAGCATGGGGTTCCTTCGACAGGGAGGCTATGGCTACACCTTC,CASMGFLRQGGYGYTF
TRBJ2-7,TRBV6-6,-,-,TGTGCCAGCAGTTACGATCCGATGCTATTGGAGCAGTACTTC,CASSYDPMLLEQYF
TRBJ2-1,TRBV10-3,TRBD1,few,TGTGCCATCAGTGCGGACAGGGGCATCTCCTACAATGAGCAGTTCTTC,CAISADRGISYNEQFF
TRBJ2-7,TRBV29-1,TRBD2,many,TGCAGCGTTGTAGTGGCACGCGGGGGATACGAGCAGTACTTC,CSVVVARGGYEQYF
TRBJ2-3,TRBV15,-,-,TGTGCCACCAGCAGTGGGTGGGGGAGAGATACGCAGTATTTT,CATSSGWGRDTQYF
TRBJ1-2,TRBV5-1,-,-,TGCGCCAGCAGCTTGTCCTCGAATGGCTACACCTTC,CASSLSSNGYTF
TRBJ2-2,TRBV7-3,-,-,TGTGCCAGCAGCTTAATCACAGCACCCGGGGAGCTGTTTTTT,CASSLITAPGELFF
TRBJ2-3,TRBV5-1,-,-,TGCGCCAGCAGCTTGACGGGGGTCGTTGATACGCAGTATTTT,CASSLTGVVDTQYF
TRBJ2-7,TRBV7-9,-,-,TGTGCCAGCAGCTATTGGGGGACGGAATCCTACGAGCAGTACTTC,CASSYWGTESYEQYF
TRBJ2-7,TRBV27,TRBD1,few,TGTGCCAGCAGTCATGGGGACAGTTTATCCCAGTACTTC,CASSHGDSLSQYF
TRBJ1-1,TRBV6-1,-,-,TGTGCCAGCAGTGAAGACGGGGGATGGGCTTTCTTT,CASSEDGGWAFF
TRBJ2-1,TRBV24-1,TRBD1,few,TGTGCCACCAGTATAGCCGGGACAGGGGGCTACAATGAGCAGTTCTTC,CATSIAGTGGYNEQFF
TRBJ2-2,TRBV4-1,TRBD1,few,TGCGCCAGCAGCCCGTTACCTACAGGGGGAGCGACCGGGGAGCTGTTTTTT,CASSPLPTGGATGELFF